The 28 T cell receptor beta chains in this list originate from one sample, sequenced in a study of T cells in Graves' hyperthyroidism and ophthalmopathy. Researchers took RNA transcripts and amplified the TCR beta CDR3 regions from them. The TCR CDR3 first-round RT-PCR relied on the HTBI primer set. TCRdb processed the multiplex PCR reads anew with MiXCR; each CDR3 protein has one entry. The table lists 380,000 or so distinct CDR3 sequences, roughly 13% of them singletons. The sequenced sample consisted of blood. The source is a woman aged 25-40 years with Graves' hyperthyroidism.

This clonotype was observed a few times. The chain couples TRBV15 to TRBJ1-5; TRBD1 is a possible D gene (5 bases). There are 14 residues in the CDR3. Germline V gene sequence: CDR1 LNHNV, CDR2 YYDKDF (reference sequence). Trimming cost V 5 bases and J 2 bases, with 10 bases left between them. This CDR3 is CATSYRSGNQPQHF. CDR3 coding DNA: TGTGCCACCAGCTACAGGAGCGGCAATCAGCCCCAGCATTTT. Complete variable domain (other parts from reference TRBV15 and TRBJ1-5): DAMVIQNPRYQVTQFGKPVTLSCSQTLNHNVMYWYQQKSSQAPKLLFHYYDKDFNNEADTPDNFQSRRPNTSFCFLDIRSPGLGDTAMYLCATSYRSGNQPQHFGDGTRLSIL.

V and J are TRBV13 and TRBJ2-7; 7 bases are a match to TRBD2. Germline trimming cut 8 bases from V and 2 bases from J; bases unmatched to any gene: 6. Germline CDR1 PRHDT, CDR2 FYEKMQ (reference sequence). The CDR3 is 13 amino acids. The CDR3 DNA is TGTGCCAGCTGCTCGGGAGGAACCTACGAGCAGTACTTC. The encoded protein is CASCSGGTYEQYF. The full variable domain, completed using reference TRBV13 and TRBJ2-7, is AAGVIQSPRHLIKEKRETATLKCYPIPRHDTVYWYQQGPGQDPQFLISFYEKMQSDKGSIPDRFSAQQFSDYHSELNMSSLELGDSALYFCASCSGGTYEQYFGPGTRLTVT.

This chain connects TRBV9 to TRBJ1-3; D uncertain. The V gene's germline CDR1 is SGDLS and CDR2 YYNGEE. This CDR3 spans 16 amino acids. Trimming pared 4 bases from V and 0 bases from J, leaving 14 bases between. The CDR3 loop reads CASSPTRRFSGNTIYF. The CDR3 DNA sequence: TGTGCCAGCAGCCCGACACGACGTTTCTCTGGAAACACCATATATTTT.

The chain combines TRBV20-1 with TRBJ1-5, with D possibly being TRBD1 (5 bases). The CDR3 consists of 15 residues. V shed 4 bases and J shed 1 base, with 14 bases lying between them. Germline-derived CDR1 and CDR2 are DFQATT and SNEGSKA (reference sequence). CDR3 sequence (DNA): TGCAGTGCTACCGACCTCGACAGAAGCAATCAGCCCCAGCATTTT. Amino acids: CSATDLDRSNQPQHF.

This clonotype was seen ten or more times. This chain connects TRBV28 to TRBJ2-7, with a weak D call TRBD2 (6 bases). V lost 7 bases to trimming and J lost 0 bases, with 10 bases between them. CDR3 length equals 13 residues. Germline V gives CDR1 MDHEN, CDR2 SYDVKM. The CDR3 coding sequence is TGTGCCAGCATCCAGGGAGGCTCCTACGAGCAGTACTTC. It specifies CASIQGGSYEQYF.

Many counts were recorded for this clonotype. The chain employs TRBV2 and TRBJ1-5; D not certain. V lost 2 bases, J lost 2 bases, and 13 bases lay in between. The CDR3 runs to 16 residues. From germline, CDR1 is SNHLY and CDR2 FYNNEI. The chain's CDR3 is CASSEWAGPGNQPQHF. Written as DNA, the CDR3 is TGTGCCAGCAGTGAATGGGCCGGGCCGGGCAATCAGCCCCAGCATTTT.

This chain uses TRBV6-1 with TRBJ2-2; D is undetermined. Germline V lookup: CDR1 MNHNS, CDR2 SASEGT. CDR3 length equals 10 residues. Trimming removed 7 bases from V and 9 bases from J, with 6 bases in between. CDR3 loop: CASKEWELFF. The CDR3 nucleotides are TGTGCCAGCAAGGAATGGGAGCTGTTTTTT.

The sample holds a few counts of this clonotype. The CDR3 DNA follows: TGTGCCAGCTCACCAACGGCTTCCTACGAGCAGTACTTC. It encodes CASSPTASYEQYF. This chain connects TRBV18 to TRBJ2-7; D ambiguous. V lost 2 bases, J lost 1 base, and 6 bases lay in between. CDR3 length equals 13 residues. Germline CDR1 KGHSH, CDR2 LQKENI.

This clonotype appeared many times. This chain connects TRBV28 to TRBJ2-7; 7 bases match TRBD2. Unmatched junction bases numbered 2, after V lost 3 bases and J lost 0 bases. The V gene's germline CDR1 is MDHEN and CDR2 SYDVKM. This CDR3 spans 14 amino acids. DNA of the CDR3: TGTGCCAGCAGTTTTGGCGGGGGCTCCTACGAGCAGTACTTC. As protein: CASSFGGGSYEQYF. Supplemented by reference TRBV28 and TRBJ2-7, the full variable domain reads DVKVTQSSRYLVKRTGEKVFLECVQDMDHENMFWYRQDPGLGLRLIYFSYDVKMKEKGDIPEGYSVSREKKERFSLILESASTNQTSMYLCASSFGGGSYEQYFGPGTRLTVT.

V is TRBV29-1 and J is TRBJ2-1, with 13 positions matching TRBD2. Trimming took 7 bases from V and 7 from J; bases not matched to a gene: 1. CDR1 and CDR2 from the germline V gene are SQVTM and ANQGSEA. The CDR3 has 12 residues. The CDR3 DNA sequence: TGCAGCGGGACTAGCGGGAGTAATGAGCAGTTCTTC. This encodes CSGTSGSNEQFF.

To note about this clonotype: One junction end does not reproduce the germline sequence, and a read error may be involved. The chain recombines TRBV30 with TRBJ1-6; no definite D call. CDR3 length equals 17 residues. Looked up from germline, CDR1 is GTSNPN and CDR2 is SVGIG (reference sequence). The CDR3 nucleotides read TGTGCCTGGCAACCAATCAGGAAAAGCTCCTATAATTCATCCCTCCACTTT. This translates into CAWQPIRKSSYNSSLHF. Looking up the rest from reference TRBV30 and TRBJ1-6 gives the full variable domain: SQTIHQWPATLVQPVGSPLSLECTVEGTSNPNLYWYRQAAGRGLQLLFYSVGIGQISSEVPQNLSASRPQDRQFILSSKKLLLSDSGFYLCAWQPIRKSSYNSSLHFGNGTRLTVT.

Ten or more counts support this clonotype. This chain connects TRBV6-1 to TRBJ1-4; D perhaps matches TRBD1 (6 bases). Germline CDR1 and CDR2: MNHNS and SASEGT. V lost 6 bases, J lost 6 bases, and 11 bases lay in between. The CDR3 runs to 13 residues. The CDR3 bases are TGTGCCAGCAGAAGCCCAGGGGATGAAAAACTGTTTTTT. This gives the protein CASRSPGDEKLFF.

This clonotype was observed many times. The chain is built from TRBV5-6 and TRBJ1-3, with D possibly matching TRBD1 (5 bases). V was cut by 0 bases and J by 0 bases, with 10 bases left in between. The CDR3 covers 16 residues. Germline V gene lookup returns CDR1 SGHDT and CDR2 YYEEEE. CDR3 protein: CASSLGGGTSGNTIYF. For the CDR3, the DNA is TGTGCCAGCAGCTTGGGCGGCGGGACCTCTGGAAACACCATATATTTT.

This clonotype has a count of ten or more. The J gene is TRBJ1-1, the V gene TRBV3-1, with D possibly TRBD1 on 5 matching bases. The CDR3 totals 12 residues. Germline loops: CDR1 LGHDT, CDR2 YNNKEL (reference sequence). Trimming stripped 6 bases from V and 10 bases from J, with 15 bases between. CDR3 amino acids: CASSNRGSGAFF. The CDR3 bases are TGTGCCAGCAGTAATCGGGGGAGTGGAGCTTTCTTT.

The chain carries TRBV12-3 or TRBV12-4 and TRBJ2-7; a possible D gene is TRBD2 (5 bases). This CDR3 is 13 amino acids long. Trimming removed 6 bases from V and 6 bases from J, with 15 bases in between. The CDR3 DNA sequence: TGTGCCAGCAGACCACATGACGGAGGCGAGCAGTACTTC. Translated: CASRPHDGGEQYF.

This clonotype appeared a few times. The V call is TRBV18, the J call TRBJ1-3; D gene uncertain. V was shortened by 3 bases and J by 2 bases, with 8 bases between the two germline ends. Germline V gene sequence: CDR1 KGHSH, CDR2 LQKENI. CDR3 size: 14 residues. In DNA, the CDR3 is TGTGCCAGCTCACCGGGGAGCACTGGAAACACCATATATTTT. This encodes CASSPGSTGNTIYF.

The chain carries TRBV5-1 and TRBJ1-2; 8 positions agree with TRBD1. The CDR3 has 15 residues. Germline V gives CDR1 SGHRS, CDR2 YFSETQ. Losses at the gene ends were 2 bases for V and 7 bases for J; bases not matched to a gene: 10. The chain's CDR3 is CASSLLGQDAFGYTF. The CDR3 coding sequence is TGCGCCAGCAGCTTACTGGGACAGGACGCTTTTGGCTACACCTTC. The entire variable domain, with the rest obtained from reference TRBV5-1 and TRBJ1-2, is as follows: KAGVTQTPRYLIKTRGQQVTLSCSPISGHRSVSWYQQTPGQGLQFLFEYFSETQRNKGNFPGRFSGRQFSNSRSEMNVSTLELGDSALYLCASSLLGQDAFGYTFGSGTRLTVV.

This clonotype was observed at least ten times. J is TRBJ2-7 and V is TRBV28; 10 bases fit TRBD2. V trimming: 8 bases; J trimming: 4 bases; junction bases outside the gene matches: 8. The CDR3 is 14 amino acids. CDR1 is MDHEN and CDR2 is SYDVKM in the germline V gene. The CDR3 sequence is CASGSSGSMYEQYF. CDR3 DNA: TGTGCCAGCGGTTCTAGCGGGAGCATGTACGAGCAGTACTTC.

This clonotype occurred many times. The chain is built from TRBV2 and TRBJ2-1; tentatively, D is TRBD1 or TRBD2 (5 bases each). The CDR3 is made up of 11 amino acids. CDR1 is SNHLY, CDR2 FYNNEI, per germline. Trimming shortened V by 8 bases and J by 7 bases, and 9 bases separated the two germline ends. The CDR3 reads CASWWGNEQFF. The CDR3 DNA is TGTGCCAGCTGGTGGGGGAATGAGCAGTTCTTC.

This clonotype was recorded at least ten times. The V call is TRBV4-1, the J call TRBJ1-4; no clear D. Germline lookup yields CDR1 MGHRA and CDR2 YSYEKL. The CDR3 extends over 15 amino acids. V lost 1 base to trimming and J lost 5 bases, with 11 bases between them. The CDR3 spells CASSQVAVTNEKLFF. CDR3 sequence (DNA): TGCGCCAGCAGCCAAGTAGCGGTAACGAATGAAAAACTGTTTTTT.

This clonotype has ten or more counts. V usage is TRBV28 and J usage is TRBJ2-3, with 10 bases identical to TRBD2. The CDR3 sequence is 15 residues long. The germline V gene encodes CDR1 MDHEN and CDR2 SYDVKM. After removal of 6 bases from V and 7 bases from J, the junction contained 10 bases not matched to a gene. The CDR3, as DNA: TGTGCCAGCAGCCAAGGGGCTAGCGGGAGTTATACGCAGTATTTT. Amino acid sequence: CASSQGASGSYTQYF.

Ten or more counts support this clonotype. The CDR3 DNA is TGCAGTGCTAGAGACCTACTTAGGACGGCTAATGAAAAACTGTTTTTT. Its translation is CSARDLLRTANEKLFF. The rearrangement links TRBV20-1 to TRBJ1-4; D gene uncertain. Germline CDR1 reads DFQATT; CDR2 reads SNEGSKA (reference sequence). Trimming removed 0 bases at V and 3 bases at J, with 14 bases between. The CDR3 is 16 amino acids.

The chain employs TRBV12-3 or TRBV12-4 and TRBJ2-6; no definite D call. The CDR3 runs to 15 residues. Trimming took off 7 bases at V and 0 bases at J, with 10 bases between the two ends. The CDR3 is CASTLGSSGANVLTF. The CDR3 nucleotides are TGTGCCAGCACCTTGGGGTCCTCTGGGGCCAACGTCCTGACTTTC.

This clonotype was counted ten times or more. This chain links TRBV11-2 with TRBJ2-5, with D maybe TRBD1 (5 bases). V was shortened by 0 bases and J by 2 bases, with 16 bases between the two germline ends. CDR1 and CDR2 (germline): SGHAT, FQNNGV. The CDR3 length is 17 residues. The DNA for the CDR3 is TGTGCCAGCAGCTTAGATAGTCGTGACAGATTACAAGAGACCCAGTACTTC. Translated, it gives CASSLDSRDRLQETQYF.

At least ten counts were recorded for this clonotype. The chain links TRBV6-1 to TRBJ1-5, with unresolved D. This CDR3 has 14 amino acids. Germline values: CDR1 MNHNS, CDR2 SASEGT. V lost 10 bases and J 0 bases, leaving 13 bases between the germline ends. The CDR3 spells CATARLNSNQPQHF. Here the CDR3 DNA reads TGTGCCACCGCCAGATTGAATAGCAATCAGCCCCAGCATTTT.

This clonotype was picked up many times. V gene TRBV28 combines with J gene TRBJ2-1, with a possible D match to TRBD1 (6 bases). CDR1 is MDHEN, CDR2 SYDVKM, per germline. There are 18 residues in the CDR3. The ends were cut back, 5 bases at V and 0 bases at J, with 20 bases in the middle. CDR3 residues: CASSPPARDTHSYNEQFF. The CDR3 coding sequence is TGTGCCAGCAGTCCCCCCGCACGGGACACTCACTCCTACAATGAGCAGTTCTTC.

This clonotype was observed at least ten times. The chain links TRBV15 to TRBJ1-5, with TRBD1 identical over 9 bases. Germline V gene lookup returns CDR1 LNHNV and CDR2 YYDKDF (reference sequence). The CDR3 covers 12 residues. V trimming: 8 bases; J trimming: 4 bases; junction bases outside the gene matches: 0. CDR3 in DNA: TGTGCCACCGGGACAGGGAATCAGCCCCAGCATTTT. Its translation: CATGTGNQPQHF.

In this sample, this clonotype turned up a few times. This sequence joins TRBV20-1 and TRBJ2-7; 9 positions match TRBD2. With V trimmed by 0 bases and J by 2 bases, 2 bases remained unmatched. The CDR3 spans 14 residues. The germline gives CDR1 DFQATT, CDR2 SNEGSKA (reference sequence). The CDR3 reads CSAREAGGPYEQYF. The CDR3, as DNA: TGCAGTGCTAGAGAAGCGGGAGGCCCCTACGAGCAGTACTTC.